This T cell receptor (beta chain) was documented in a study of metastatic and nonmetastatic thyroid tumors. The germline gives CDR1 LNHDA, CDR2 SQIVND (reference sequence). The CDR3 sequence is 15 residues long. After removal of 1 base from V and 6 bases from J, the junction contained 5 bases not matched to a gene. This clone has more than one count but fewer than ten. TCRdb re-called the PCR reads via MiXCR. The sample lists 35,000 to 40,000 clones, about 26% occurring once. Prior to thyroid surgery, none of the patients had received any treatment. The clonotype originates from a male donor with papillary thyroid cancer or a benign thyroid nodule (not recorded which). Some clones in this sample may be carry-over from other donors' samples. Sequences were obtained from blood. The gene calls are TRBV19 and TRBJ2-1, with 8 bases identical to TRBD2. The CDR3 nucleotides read TGTGCCAGTAGTATAGGGGGACTAGTAGGCAATGAGCAGTTCTTC. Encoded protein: CASSIGGLVGNEQFF.